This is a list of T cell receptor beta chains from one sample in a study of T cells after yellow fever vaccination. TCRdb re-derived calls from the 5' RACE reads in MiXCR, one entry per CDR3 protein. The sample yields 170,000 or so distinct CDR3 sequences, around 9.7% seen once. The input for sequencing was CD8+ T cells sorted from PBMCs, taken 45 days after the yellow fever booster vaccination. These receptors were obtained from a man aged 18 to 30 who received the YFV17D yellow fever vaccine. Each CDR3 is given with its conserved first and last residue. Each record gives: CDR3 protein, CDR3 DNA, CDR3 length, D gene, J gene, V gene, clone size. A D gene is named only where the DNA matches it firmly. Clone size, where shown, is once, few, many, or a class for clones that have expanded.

CDR3 protein: CASSHTARSGGISTDTQYF
CDR3 DNA: TGTGCCAGCAGTCATACCGCCCGTAGCGGGGGTATAAGCACAGATACGCAGTATTTT
CDR3 length: 19
D gene: TRBD2
J gene: TRBJ2-3
V gene: TRBV6-5
clone size: few

CDR3 protein: CASSPRTSGGSYEQYF
CDR3 DNA: TGTGCCAGCAGCCCGAGGACTAGCGGGGGGTCCTACGAGCAGTACTTC
CDR3 length: 16
D gene: TRBD2
J gene: TRBJ2-7
V gene: TRBV11-2
clone size: .

CDR3 protein: CSARGRDLVVGELFF
CDR3 DNA: TGCAGTGCTAGAGGCCGGGATTTGGTCGTCGGGGAGCTGTTTTTT
CDR3 length: 15
D gene: .
J gene: TRBJ2-2
V gene: TRBV20-1
clone size: .

CDR3 protein: CASSQVGTGAYNSPLHF
CDR3 DNA: TGCGCCAGCAGCCAAGTTGGGACAGGGGCCTATAATTCACCCCTCCACTTT
CDR3 length: 17
D gene: TRBD1
J gene: TRBJ1-6
V gene: TRBV4-1
clone size: few

CDR3 protein: CSVDFSGQGTDTQYF
CDR3 DNA: TGCAGCGTTGATTTTAGTGGACAGGGGACAGATACGCAGTATTTT
CDR3 length: 15
D gene: TRBD1
J gene: TRBJ2-3
V gene: TRBV29-1
clone size: few

CDR3 protein: CASSVVTGRELFF
CDR3 DNA: TGTGCCAGCAGCGTAGTTACAGGGAGGGAGCTGTTTTTT
CDR3 length: 13
D gene: .
J gene: TRBJ2-2
V gene: TRBV9
clone size: many

CDR3 protein: CASSPQGSTEAFF
CDR3 DNA: TGTGCCAGCAGTCCTCAGGGTTCCACTGAAGCTTTCTTT
CDR3 length: 13
D gene: .
J gene: TRBJ1-1
V gene: TRBV12-3/TRBV12-4
clone size: .

CDR3 protein: CASSQGHRGVQETQYF
CDR3 DNA: TGCGCCAGCAGCCAAGGTCACAGGGGGGTACAAGAGACCCAGTACTTC
CDR3 length: 16
D gene: TRBD1
J gene: TRBJ2-5
V gene: TRBV4-3
clone size: few

CDR3 protein: CASSPGGQEAFF
CDR3 DNA: TGTGCCAGCAGCCCGGGAGGGCAGGAGGCTTTCTTT
CDR3 length: 12
D gene: .
J gene: TRBJ1-1
V gene: TRBV12-3/TRBV12-4
clone size: .

CDR3 protein: CASSYSWGNEQFF
CDR3 DNA: TGTGCCAGCAGTTACTCATGGGGGAATGAGCAGTTCTTC
CDR3 length: 13
D gene: .
J gene: TRBJ2-1
V gene: TRBV6-5
clone size: many

CDR3 protein: CASSQEAGVGTDTQYF
CDR3 DNA: TGTGCCAGCAGCCAAGAAGCGGGGGTTGGCACAGATACGCAGTATTTT
CDR3 length: 16
D gene: TRBD2
J gene: TRBJ2-3
V gene: TRBV14
clone size: .

CDR3 protein: CASSLEAGGHGGELFF
CDR3 DNA: TGTGCCAGCAGCTTAGAAGCGGGGGGGCACGGCGGGGAGCTGTTTTTT
CDR3 length: 16
D gene: TRBD2
J gene: TRBJ2-2
V gene: TRBV11-2
clone size: many

CDR3 protein: CASSGLRRGLHYGYTF
CDR3 DNA: TGTGCCAGCAGTGGCCTCCGGAGGGGGCTTCACTATGGCTACACCTTC
CDR3 length: 16
D gene: TRBD1
J gene: TRBJ1-2
V gene: TRBV6-5
clone size: .

CDR3 protein: CASSLVAGRSSYEQYF
CDR3 DNA: TGTGCCAGCAGCTTAGTGGCGGGACGGAGCTCCTACGAGCAGTACTTC
CDR3 length: 16
D gene: .
J gene: TRBJ2-7
V gene: TRBV11-2
clone size: .

CDR3 protein: CASSGAGADYEQYF
CDR3 DNA: TGTGCCAGCTCTGGAGCCGGGGCGGACTACGAGCAGTACTTC
CDR3 length: 14
D gene: .
J gene: TRBJ2-7
V gene: TRBV18
clone size: few

CDR3 protein: CSARDPRTANYGYTF
CDR3 DNA: TGCAGTGCTAGAGATCCCCGGACAGCTAACTATGGCTACACCTTC
CDR3 length: 15
D gene: .
J gene: TRBJ1-2
V gene: TRBV20-1
clone size: many

CDR3 protein: CASSQEQGARGSPLHF
CDR3 DNA: TGCGCCAGCAGCCAAGAGCAGGGGGCTCGGGGATCACCCCTCCACTTT
CDR3 length: 16
D gene: TRBD1
J gene: TRBJ1-6
V gene: TRBV4-1
clone size: .

CDR3 protein: CSVEGWGGPYNEQFF
CDR3 DNA: TGCAGCGTTGAAGGTTGGGGGGGGCCCTACAATGAGCAGTTCTTC
CDR3 length: 15
D gene: .
J gene: TRBJ2-1
V gene: TRBV29-1
clone size: few

CDR3 protein: CASTGGGVGYTF
CDR3 DNA: TGTGCCAGCACTGGGGGAGGAGTCGGCTACACCTTC
CDR3 length: 12
D gene: .
J gene: TRBJ1-2
V gene: TRBV7-9
clone size: many

CDR3 protein: CASSFRTYLYEQYF
CDR3 DNA: TGTGCCAGCAGCTTCAGGACTTATCTTTACGAGCAGTACTTC
CDR3 length: 14
D gene: .
J gene: TRBJ2-7
V gene: TRBV7-3
clone size: .

CDR3 protein: CASGDSTNYGYTF
CDR3 DNA: TGTGCCAGCGGGGACAGTACTAACTATGGCTACACCTTC
CDR3 length: 13
D gene: TRBD1
J gene: TRBJ1-2
V gene: TRBV12-3/TRBV12-4
clone size: many

CDR3 protein: CASSQDPRTGTSGYTF
CDR3 DNA: TGCGCCAGCAGCCAAGATCCCCGGACAGGGACGAGTGGCTACACCTTC
CDR3 length: 16
D gene: TRBD1
J gene: TRBJ1-2
V gene: TRBV4-3
clone size: .

CDR3 protein: CASSLGQFNTEAFF
CDR3 DNA: TGTGCCAGCAGCTTAGGACAGTTTAACACTGAAGCTTTCTTT
CDR3 length: 14
D gene: .
J gene: TRBJ1-1
V gene: TRBV7-2
clone size: .